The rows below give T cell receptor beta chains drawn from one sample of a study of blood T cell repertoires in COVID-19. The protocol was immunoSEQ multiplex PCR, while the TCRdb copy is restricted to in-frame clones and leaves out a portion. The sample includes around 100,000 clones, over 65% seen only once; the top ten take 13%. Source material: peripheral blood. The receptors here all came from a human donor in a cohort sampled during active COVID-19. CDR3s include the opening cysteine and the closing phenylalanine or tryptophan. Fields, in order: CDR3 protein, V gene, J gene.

CDR3: CASSVDSSNEKLFF
V: TRBV9
J: TRBJ1-4

CDR3: CASSFDRASGNTIYF
V: TRBV5-1
J: TRBJ1-3

CDR3: CASSTGLAETQYF
V: TRBV18
J: TRBJ2-5

CDR3: CASSLMVSYGYTF
V: TRBV5-1
J: TRBJ1-2

CDR3: CASSLDGQGADEQFF
V: TRBV11-2
J: TRBJ2-1

CDR3: CASSRPSGGAGGEQFF
V: TRBV7-8
J: TRBJ2-1

CDR3: CASSSGLGADTQYF
V: TRBV7-2
J: TRBJ2-3

CDR3: CASSLVGTSNTEAFF
V: TRBV5-1
J: TRBJ1-1

CDR3: CASSYSDFTSYEQYF
V: TRBV6-2/TRBV6-3
J: TRBJ2-7

CDR3: CASSSPWAGNYGYTF
V: TRBV6-5
J: TRBJ1-2

CDR3: CASSRHSGTGELFF
V: TRBV6-4
J: TRBJ2-2

CDR3: CASSYSPSGLIEQFF
V: TRBV6-6
J: TRBJ2-1

CDR3: CASSPGLAGVSTDTQYF
V: TRBV4-3
J: TRBJ2-3

CDR3: CASSSPRDYTHIGSEKLFF
V: TRBV27
J: TRBJ1-4

CDR3: CASSRTDPYNSPLHF
V: TRBV6-5
J: TRBJ1-6

CDR3: CASTFPGRVGANVLTF
V: TRBV5-6
J: TRBJ2-6

CDR3: CASSLTLPGLAQETQYF
V: TRBV27
J: TRBJ2-5

CDR3: CASMGRSNSYEQYF
V: TRBV6-5
J: TRBJ2-7

CDR3: CASSGGSGGFSTDTQYF
V: TRBV5-4
J: TRBJ2-3

CDR3: CAISDPVAGQMNTEAFF
V: TRBV10-3
J: TRBJ1-1

CDR3: CASSQEIGFSGNTIYF
V: TRBV4-3
J: TRBJ1-3

CDR3: CAGSAGTASGNTIYF
V: TRBV9
J: TRBJ1-3

CDR3: CASSLRGGGRKRGYTF
V: TRBV28
J: TRBJ1-2

CDR3: CASSTQGVTNEKLFF
V: TRBV5-1
J: TRBJ1-4

CDR3: CASTGQGHQPQHF
V: TRBV28
J: TRBJ1-5

CDR3: CASSAAGAGELFF
V: TRBV2
J: TRBJ2-2

CDR3: CASSVDESGYTF
V: TRBV9
J: TRBJ1-2

CDR3: CASSYSRDTEAFF
V: TRBV6-5
J: TRBJ1-1

CDR3: CASSQTSLGAEAFF
V: TRBV6-2/TRBV6-3
J: TRBJ1-1

CDR3: CASSPGGTDTQYF
V: TRBV7-2
J: TRBJ2-3

CDR3: CASRKGGAYEKLFF
V: TRBV6-5
J: TRBJ1-4

CDR3: CASSRGLTGGGNQPQHF
V: TRBV5-6
J: TRBJ1-5